The clone carrying this T cell receptor beta chain was counted a single time. The antigen is unknown. Sequenced by immunoSEQ multiplex PCR; TCRdb stores in-frame clones only, minus some. Of 120,000 to 150,000 clones listed, roughly 90% were seen once; the top ten hold approximately 1.5%. The CDR3 sequence is 14 residues long. V was pared by 5 bases and J by 3 bases, with 13 bases between. Germline values: CDR1 SEHNR, CDR2 FQNEAQ (reference sequence). The record originates from a study of T cell responses to AZD1222 COVID-19 vaccine. Notes on the study in general: Regions 160-218 and 743-854 held dominance among vaccine-associated CD4 TCRs, which spanned spike. Only six AZD1222 recipients tested seropositive at baseline. Targeting of unmutated variant regions was reportedly seen in nearly half of spike-specific TCRs.

J is TRBJ1-1 and V is TRBV7-9; D may be TRBD1 (6 bases). Sequenced here: peripheral blood, sampled on day 0 of AZD1222 vaccination. The TCR comes from an adult in good health. CDR3 sequence (DNA): TGTGCCAGCAGCAAGGGGGGTCGAGACACTGAAGCTTTCTTT. Translation: CASSKGGRDTEAFF.